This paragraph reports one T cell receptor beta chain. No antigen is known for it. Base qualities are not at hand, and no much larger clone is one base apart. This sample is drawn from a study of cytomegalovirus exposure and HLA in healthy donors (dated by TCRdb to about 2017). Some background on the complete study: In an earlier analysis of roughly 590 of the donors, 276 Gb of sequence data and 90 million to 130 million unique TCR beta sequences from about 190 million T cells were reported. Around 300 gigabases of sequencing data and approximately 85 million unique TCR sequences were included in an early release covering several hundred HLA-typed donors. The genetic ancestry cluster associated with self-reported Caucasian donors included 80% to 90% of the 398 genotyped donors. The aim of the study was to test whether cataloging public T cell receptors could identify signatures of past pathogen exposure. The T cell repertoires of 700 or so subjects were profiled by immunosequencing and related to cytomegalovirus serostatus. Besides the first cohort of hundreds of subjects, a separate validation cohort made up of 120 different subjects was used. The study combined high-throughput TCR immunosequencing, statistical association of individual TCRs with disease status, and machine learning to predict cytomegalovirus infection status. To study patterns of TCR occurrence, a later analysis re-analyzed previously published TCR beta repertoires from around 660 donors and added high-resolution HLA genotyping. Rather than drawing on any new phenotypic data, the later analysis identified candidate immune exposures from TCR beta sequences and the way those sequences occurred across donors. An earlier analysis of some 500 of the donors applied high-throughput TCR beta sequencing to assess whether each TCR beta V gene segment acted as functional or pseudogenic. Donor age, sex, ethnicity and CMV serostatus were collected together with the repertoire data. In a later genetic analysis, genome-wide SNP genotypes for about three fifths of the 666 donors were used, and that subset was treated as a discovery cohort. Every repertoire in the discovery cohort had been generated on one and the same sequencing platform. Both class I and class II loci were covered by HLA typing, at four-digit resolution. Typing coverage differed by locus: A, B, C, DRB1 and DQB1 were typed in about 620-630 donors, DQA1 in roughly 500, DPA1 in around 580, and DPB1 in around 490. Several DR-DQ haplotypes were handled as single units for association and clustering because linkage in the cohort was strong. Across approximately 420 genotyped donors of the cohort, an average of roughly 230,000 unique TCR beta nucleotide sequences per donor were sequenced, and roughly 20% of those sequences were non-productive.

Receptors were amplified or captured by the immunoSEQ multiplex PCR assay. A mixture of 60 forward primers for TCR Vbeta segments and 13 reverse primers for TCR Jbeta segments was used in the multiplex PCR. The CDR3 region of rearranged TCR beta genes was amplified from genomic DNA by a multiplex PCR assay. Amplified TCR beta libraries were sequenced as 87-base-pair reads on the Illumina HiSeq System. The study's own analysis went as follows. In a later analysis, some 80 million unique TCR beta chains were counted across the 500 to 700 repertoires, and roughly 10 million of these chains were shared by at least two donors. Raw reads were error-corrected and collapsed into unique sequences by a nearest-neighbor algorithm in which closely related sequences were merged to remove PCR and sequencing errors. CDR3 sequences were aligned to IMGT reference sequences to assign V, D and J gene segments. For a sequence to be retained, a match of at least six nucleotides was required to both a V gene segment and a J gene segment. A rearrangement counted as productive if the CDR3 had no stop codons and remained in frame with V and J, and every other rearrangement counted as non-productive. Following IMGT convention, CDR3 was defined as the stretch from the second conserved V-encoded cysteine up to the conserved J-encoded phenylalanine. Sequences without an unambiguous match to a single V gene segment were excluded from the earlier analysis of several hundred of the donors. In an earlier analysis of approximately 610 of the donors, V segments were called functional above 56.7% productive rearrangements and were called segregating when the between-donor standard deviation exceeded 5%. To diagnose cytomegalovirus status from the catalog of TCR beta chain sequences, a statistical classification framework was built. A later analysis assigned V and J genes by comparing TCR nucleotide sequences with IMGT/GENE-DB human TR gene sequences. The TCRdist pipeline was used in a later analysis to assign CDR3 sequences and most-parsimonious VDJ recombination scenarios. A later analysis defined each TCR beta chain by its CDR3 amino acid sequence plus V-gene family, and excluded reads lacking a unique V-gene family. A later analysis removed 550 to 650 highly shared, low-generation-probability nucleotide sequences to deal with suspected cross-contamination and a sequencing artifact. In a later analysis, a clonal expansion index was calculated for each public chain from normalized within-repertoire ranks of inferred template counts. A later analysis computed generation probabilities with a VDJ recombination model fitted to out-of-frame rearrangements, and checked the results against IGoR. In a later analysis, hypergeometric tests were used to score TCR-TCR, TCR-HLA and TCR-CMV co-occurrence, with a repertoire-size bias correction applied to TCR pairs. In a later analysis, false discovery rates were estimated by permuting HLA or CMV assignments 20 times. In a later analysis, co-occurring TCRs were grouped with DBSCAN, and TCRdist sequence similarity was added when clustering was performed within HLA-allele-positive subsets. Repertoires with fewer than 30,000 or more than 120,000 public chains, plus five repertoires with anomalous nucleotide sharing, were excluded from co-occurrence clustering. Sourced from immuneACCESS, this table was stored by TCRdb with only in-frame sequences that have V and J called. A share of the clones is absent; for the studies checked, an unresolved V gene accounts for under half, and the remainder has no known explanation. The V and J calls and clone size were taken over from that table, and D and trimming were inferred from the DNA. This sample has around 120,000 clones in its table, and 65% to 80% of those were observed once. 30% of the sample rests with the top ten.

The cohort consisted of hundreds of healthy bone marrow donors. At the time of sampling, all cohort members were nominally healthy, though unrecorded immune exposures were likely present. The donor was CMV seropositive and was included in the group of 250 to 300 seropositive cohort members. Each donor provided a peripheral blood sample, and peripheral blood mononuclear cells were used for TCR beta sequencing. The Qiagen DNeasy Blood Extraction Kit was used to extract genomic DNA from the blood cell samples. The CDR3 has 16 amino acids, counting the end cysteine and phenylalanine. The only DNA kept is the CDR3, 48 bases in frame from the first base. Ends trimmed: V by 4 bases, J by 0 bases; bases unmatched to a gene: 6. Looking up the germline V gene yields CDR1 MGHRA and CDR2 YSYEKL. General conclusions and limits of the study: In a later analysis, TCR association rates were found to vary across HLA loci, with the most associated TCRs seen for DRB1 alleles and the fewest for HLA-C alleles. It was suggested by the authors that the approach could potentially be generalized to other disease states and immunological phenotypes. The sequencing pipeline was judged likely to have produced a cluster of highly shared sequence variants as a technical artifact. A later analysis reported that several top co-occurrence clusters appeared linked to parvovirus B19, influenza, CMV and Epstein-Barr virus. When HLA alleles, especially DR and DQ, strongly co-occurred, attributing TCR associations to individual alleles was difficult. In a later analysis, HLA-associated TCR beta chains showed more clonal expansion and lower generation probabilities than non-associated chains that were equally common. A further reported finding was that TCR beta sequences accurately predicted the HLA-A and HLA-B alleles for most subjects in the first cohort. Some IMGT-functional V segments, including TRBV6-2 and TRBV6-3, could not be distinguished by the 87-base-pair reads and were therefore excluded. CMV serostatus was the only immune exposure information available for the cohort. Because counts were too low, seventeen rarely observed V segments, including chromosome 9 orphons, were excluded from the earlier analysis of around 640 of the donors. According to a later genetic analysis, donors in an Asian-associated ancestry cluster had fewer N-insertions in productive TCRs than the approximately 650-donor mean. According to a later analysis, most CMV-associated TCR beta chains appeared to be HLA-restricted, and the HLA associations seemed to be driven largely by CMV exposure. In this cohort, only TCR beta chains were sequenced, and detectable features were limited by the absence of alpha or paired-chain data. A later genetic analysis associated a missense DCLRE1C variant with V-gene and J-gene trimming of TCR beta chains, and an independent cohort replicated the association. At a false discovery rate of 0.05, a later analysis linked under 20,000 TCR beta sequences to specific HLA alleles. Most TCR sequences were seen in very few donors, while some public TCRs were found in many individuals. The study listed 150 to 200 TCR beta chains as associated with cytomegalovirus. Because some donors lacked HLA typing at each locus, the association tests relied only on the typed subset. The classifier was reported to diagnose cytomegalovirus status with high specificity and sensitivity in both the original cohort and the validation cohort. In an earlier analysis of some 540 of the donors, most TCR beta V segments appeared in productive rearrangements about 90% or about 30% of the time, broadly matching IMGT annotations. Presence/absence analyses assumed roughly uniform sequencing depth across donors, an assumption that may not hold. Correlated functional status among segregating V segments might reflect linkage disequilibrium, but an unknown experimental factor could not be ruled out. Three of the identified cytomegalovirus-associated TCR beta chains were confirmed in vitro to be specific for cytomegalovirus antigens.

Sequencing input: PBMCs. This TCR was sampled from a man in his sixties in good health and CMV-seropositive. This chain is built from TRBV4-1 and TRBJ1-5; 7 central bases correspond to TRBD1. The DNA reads TGCGCCAGCAGCCGAGGGACAGTAGATAGCAATCAGCCCCAGCATTTT. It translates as CASSRGTVDSNQPQHF.